A single sample is the source of the 22 T cell receptor beta chains below, sequenced in a study of blood T cells in healthy people across ages. It was with a sample-barcoded 5' primer and a J-beta primer mix that a second PCR of about 7 to 12 cycles was run. TCRdb independently ran MiXCR on the 5' RACE reads; one entry per CDR3 protein. This sample has about 1.7 million distinct CDR3 sequences, with 28% found just once. Sequenced: blood. Receptors originate from a woman between 25 and 40 years old in good health.

For this clonotype: Since a much larger clone is just one base distant, this may be a read error. The V call is TRBV11-2, the J call TRBJ2-1; D perhaps matches TRBD2 (6 bases). TRBJ2-7 explains the end of the DNA better; the J call may be wrong. The CDR3 is 15 amino acids. Germline V CDR1 and CDR2: SGHAT, FQNNGV. The CDR3 reads CASSLAAGFYNEQYF. DNA for the CDR3: TGTGCCAGCAGCTTAGCGGCGGGGTTCTACAATGAGCAGTACTTC.

The chain joins TRBV20-1 to TRBJ2-5; 9 positions match TRBD2. Per germline, CDR1 DFQATT and CDR2 SNEGSKA (reference sequence). Trimming cost V 5 bases and J 4 bases; bases outside gene matches: 11. The CDR3 runs 15 residues. The CDR3 sequence is CSASQGLAQGETQYF. DNA of the CDR3: TGCAGTGCTTCTCAGGGACTAGCCCAAGGAGAGACCCAGTACTTC.

V is TRBV20-1 and J is TRBJ1-1, with no clear D. This CDR3 spans 13 amino acids. Per germline, CDR1 DFQATT and CDR2 SNEGSKA (reference sequence). Trimming shortened V by 0 bases and J by 6 bases, and 11 bases separated the two germline ends. CDR3 sequence: CSARDGGLAEAFF. CDR3 in DNA: TGCAGTGCTAGAGATGGAGGGCTCGCTGAAGCTTTCTTT.

The chain links TRBV5-1 to TRBJ1-6, with TRBD1 identical over 9 bases. After removal of 5 bases from V and 7 bases from J, the junction contained 13 bases not matched to a gene. Germline lookup yields CDR1 SGHRS and CDR2 YFSETQ. The CDR3 has 17 residues. The CDR3 DNA follows: TGCGCCAGCAGGTTCTTCACAGGGGGCCGGAGGAATTCACCCCTCCACTTT. This gives the protein CASRFFTGGRRNSPLHF.

This clonotype has ten or more counts. The J gene is TRBJ2-4, the V gene TRBV19; D is unresolved. CDR1 is LNHDA and CDR2 is SQIVND in the germline V gene (reference sequence). The CDR3 is made up of 16 amino acids. Trimming removed 2 bases from V and 0 bases from J, with 11 bases in between. CDR3 DNA: TGTGCCAGTAGTATAAGGGCGACTCTAGCCAAAAACATTCAGTACTTC. Protein product: CASSIRATLAKNIQYF.

This clonotype was seen more than once but under ten times. This chain uses TRBV27 with TRBJ2-1; 8 bases map to TRBD1. The germline V gene has CDR1 MNHEY and CDR2 SMNVEV (reference sequence). V was clipped by 5 bases and J by 7 bases; unmatched bases: 10. This CDR3 region has 15 residues. CDR3 sequence reads: CASSPPRTGQNEQFF. Written as DNA, the CDR3 is TGTGCCAGCAGTCCCCCCCGGACAGGGCAGAATGAGCAGTTCTTC.

In regard to this clonotype: Mismatch with germline at one junction end may stem from a read error. In DNA form, the CDR3 reads TGTGCCAGCAGTGAACCGGGACAGGGGTCCTATGAGCAGTACTTC. This translates into CASSEPGQGSYEQYF. This sequence joins TRBV25-1 and TRBJ2-7; 10 bases fit TRBD1. Germline V gives CDR1 MGHDK, CDR2 SYGVNS. The CDR3 consists of 15 residues.

This clonotype was seen more than once but under ten times. This chain links TRBV7-9 with TRBJ2-5; D might be TRBD1 (6 bases). The CDR3 is made up of 18 amino acids. CDR1 is SEHNR, CDR2 FQNEAQ, per germline (reference sequence). V lost 5 bases, J lost 0 bases, and 22 bases lay in between. The CDR3: CASSPWGQGSPNQETQYF. Here the CDR3 DNA reads TGTGCCAGCAGCCCGTGGGGGCAGGGGTCCCCCAACCAAGAGACCCAGTACTTC.

The chain links TRBV10-3 to TRBJ2-3; D call uncertain. Germline CDR1 reads ENHRY; CDR2 reads SYGVKD. The germline V and J ends were trimmed by 6 bases and 4 bases, with 11 bases remaining between them. This CDR3 has 13 amino acids. CDR3 bases: TGTGCCATCAGGAGGATCGGCGCAGATACGCAGTATTTT. This gives the protein CAIRRIGADTQYF.

This clonotype was seen only a few times. The gene calls are TRBV6-2 or TRBV6-3 and TRBJ2-7, with 8 bases that match TRBD1. The CDR3 extends over 18 amino acids. Germline V lookup: CDR1 MNHEY, CDR2 SVGEGT. V was clipped by 0 bases and J by 2 bases; unmatched bases: 12. In DNA form, the CDR3 reads TGTGCCAGCAGTTACTCTCCACCCGACAGGGGAGTTACCTACGAGCAGTACTTC. Translated, it gives CASSYSPPDRGVTYEQYF.

This clonotype was picked up many times. The rearrangement joins TRBV20-1 to TRBJ2-7; 9 nucleotides match TRBD1. J was trimmed by 3 bases and V by 5 bases; bases with no gene match: 2. CDR1 is DFQATT and CDR2 is SNEGSKA in the germline V gene (reference sequence). This CDR3 region has 12 residues. Here the CDR3 reads CSAQGQGYEQYF. Written as DNA, the CDR3 is TGCAGTGCTCAGGGACAGGGCTACGAGCAGTACTTC.

The DNA for the CDR3 is TGTGCCAGCAGTTCGAAGGGTCGTCAAGAGACCCAGTACTTC. This codes for CASSSKGRQETQYF. The chain combines TRBV6-2 or TRBV6-3 with TRBJ2-5; D gene uncertain. Germline V gives CDR1 MNHEY, CDR2 SVGEGT. Trimming took off 4 bases at V and 2 bases at J, with 11 bases between the two ends. The CDR3 is 14 residues long.

This clonotype was observed a handful of times. V usage is TRBV15 and J usage is TRBJ2-7, with a weak D call TRBD1 (5 bases). The CDR3 is 16 amino acids. V lost 0 bases, J lost 3 bases, and 15 bases lay in between. Germline lookup yields CDR1 LNHNV and CDR2 YYDKDF (reference sequence). The CDR3, as DNA: TGTGCCACCAGCAGAGATCGGGCAGGGCCGAACTACGAGCAGTACTTC. Translating it yields CATSRDRAGPNYEQYF. Based on the CDR3 plus reference TRBV15 and TRBJ2-7, the full variable domain is DAMVIQNPRYQVTQFGKPVTLSCSQTLNHNVMYWYQQKSSQAPKLLFHYYDKDFNNEADTPDNFQSRRPNTSFCFLDIRSPGLGDTAMYLCATSRDRAGPNYEQYFGPGTRLTVT.

The J gene is TRBJ1-1, the V gene TRBV13, with D possibly being TRBD1 (5 bases). Trimming pared 5 bases from V and 0 bases from J, leaving 13 bases between. The CDR3 runs 15 residues. CDR1 and CDR2 from the germline V gene are PRHDT and FYEKMQ (reference sequence). The CDR3 protein is CASSPRRGVNTEAFF. The CDR3 nucleotides are TGTGCCAGCAGCCCGAGGAGAGGGGTGAACACTGAAGCTTTCTTT.

The chain joins TRBV20-1 to TRBJ1-2, with a weak D call TRBD1 (6 bases). With 6 bases removed from V and 1 base from J, the gap between germline ends came to 9 bases. The CDR3 runs to 12 residues. Germline lookup yields CDR1 DFQATT and CDR2 SNEGSKA (reference sequence). The CDR3 reads CSAGQLNYGYTF. CDR3 DNA: TGCAGTGCAGGACAGCTTAACTATGGCTACACCTTC.

This clonotype was seen only a few times. The rearrangement joins TRBV7-9 to TRBJ2-3; 15 bases agree with TRBD2. The V segment lost 4 bases and the J segment 5 bases; nucleotides outside the gene matches: 4. The CDR3 spans 16 residues. The germline V gene has CDR1 SEHNR and CDR2 FQNEAQ (reference sequence). In nucleotides, the CDR3 is TGTGCCAGCAGCTCTTGGACTAGCGGGAGGGAAGATACGCAGTATTTT. Its translation: CASSSWTSGREDTQYF.

In the case of this clonotype: This may arise from a read error, as a much more abundant clone is one base away. The genes are TRBV4-1 and TRBJ2-1; 9 bases align to TRBD1. CDR1 is MGHRA, CDR2 YSYEKL, per germline. This CDR3 has 15 amino acids. The V and J ends lost 1 base and 6 bases, in that order; junction bases with no gene match: 4. CDR3 protein: CASSQVGQGTNEQFF. The CDR3 DNA follows: TGCGCCAGCAGCCAAGTAGGACAGGGGACCAATGAGCAGTTCTTC.

This clonotype was recorded once. The V and J genes are TRBV20-1 and TRBJ2-7; D remains ambiguous. The CDR3 runs to 13 residues. Germline lookup yields CDR1 DFQATT and CDR2 SNEGSKA (reference sequence). Deletions cut 3 bases from V and 3 bases from J, with 12 bases between. The CDR3 DNA reads TGCAGTGCTAGGCAGTGGAGCGACTACGAGCAGTACTTC. As protein: CSARQWSDYEQYF.

This chain links TRBV2 with TRBJ1-5; D is undetermined. The V gene's germline CDR1 is SNHLY and CDR2 FYNNEI. The CDR3 consists of 12 residues. V lost 7 bases to trimming and J lost 5 bases, with 9 bases between them. This chain's CDR3 is CASNLRDQPQHF. The CDR3 nucleotides are TGTGCCAGCAACTTGCGCGATCAGCCCCAGCATTTT.

This clonotype came up a few times. The CDR3 protein is CASSSRQSNEQFF. In DNA, the CDR3 is TGTGCCAGCAGCTCCCGACAATCCAATGAGCAGTTCTTC. The chain uses TRBV7-3 and TRBJ2-1; D remains unclear. The CDR3 sequence is 13 residues long. Looked up from germline, CDR1 is SGHTA and CDR2 is FQGTGA. Between the trimmed V and J ends, which lost 4 bases and 6 bases, there was a span of 10 bases.

This clonotype came up many times. This chain connects TRBV12-3 or TRBV12-4 to TRBJ2-1; D unclear. Trimming cost V 4 bases and J 5 bases, with 9 bases left between them. The CDR3 has 13 amino acids. CDR3 sequence reads: CASSSLWDNEQFF. The DNA of the CDR3 is TGTGCCAGCAGTTCCCTTTGGGACAATGAGCAGTTCTTC.

This clonotype was detected a few times. The gene calls are TRBV7-9 and TRBJ1-1; TRBD1 matches 8 bases. CDR3 length equals 14 residues. V shed 7 bases, J shed 2 bases, and the junction held 6 bases outside the gene matches. Germline V lookup: CDR1 SEHNR, CDR2 FQNEAQ (reference sequence). The CDR3: CASTTGGGNTEAFF. Written as DNA, the CDR3 is TGTGCCAGCACTACAGGGGGAGGAAACACTGAAGCTTTCTTT.